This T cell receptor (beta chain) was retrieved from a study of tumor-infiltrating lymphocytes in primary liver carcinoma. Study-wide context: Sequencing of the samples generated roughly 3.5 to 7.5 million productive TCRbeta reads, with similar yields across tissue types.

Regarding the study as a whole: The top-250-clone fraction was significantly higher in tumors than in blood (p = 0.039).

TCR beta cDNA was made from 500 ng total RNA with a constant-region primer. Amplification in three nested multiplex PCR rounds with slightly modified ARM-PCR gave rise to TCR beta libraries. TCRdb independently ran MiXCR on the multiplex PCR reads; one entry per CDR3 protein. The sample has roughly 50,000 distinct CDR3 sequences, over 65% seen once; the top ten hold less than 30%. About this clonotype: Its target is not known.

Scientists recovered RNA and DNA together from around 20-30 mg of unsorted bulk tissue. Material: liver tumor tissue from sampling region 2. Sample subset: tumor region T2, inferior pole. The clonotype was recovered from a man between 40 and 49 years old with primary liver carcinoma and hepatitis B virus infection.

The CDR3: CASSLSYTVEYSPLHF. The DNA for the CDR3 is TGTGCCAGCAGTTTATCCTACACGGTAGAGTATTCACCCCTCCACTTT. This rearrangement joins TRBV27 to TRBJ1-6; D call uncertain. The germline V and J ends were trimmed by 0 bases and 8 bases, with 14 bases remaining between them. Germline V lookup: CDR1 MNHEY, CDR2 SMNVEV (reference sequence). The CDR3 sequence is 16 residues long.